This passage covers 15 T cell receptor beta chains from one sample sequenced in a study of T cells in Graves' hyperthyroidism and ophthalmopathy. Amplified regions were TCR beta CDR3 sequences from RNA transcripts. The HTBI primer set was used in a first-round RT-PCR of the TCR CDR3. TCRdb used MiXCR to reprocess the multiplex PCR reads, holding one entry per CDR3 protein. Here the sample spans about 400,000 distinct CDR3 sequences, approximately 14% being singletons. The sequenced material came from blood. These receptors were collected from a woman between 18 and 30 years old with Graves' hyperthyroidism.

This chain joins TRBV7-2 and TRBJ2-7; 11 bases line up with TRBD1. CDR1 is SGHTA, CDR2 FQGNSA, per germline. Trimming removed 5 bases from V and 4 bases from J; junction bases left unmatched: 10. The CDR3 sequence is 16 residues long. In DNA, the CDR3 is TGTGCCAGCAGCCATAGCGGGACAGGGGGTATTTACGAGCAGTACTTC. It encodes CASSHSGTGGIYEQYF.

This clonotype was seen repeatedly, ten times or more. V is TRBV10-3 and J is TRBJ2-5; no clear D. The CDR3 totals 13 residues. In germline, CDR1 is ENHRY, CDR2 SYGVKD. V lost 6 bases, J lost 4 bases, and 12 bases lay in between. The CDR3 bases are TGTGCCATCAGGCGGCGCCCCGTAGAGACCCAGTACTTC. Encoded protein: CAIRRRPVETQYF.

The table lists this clonotype with many counts. The V and J genes are TRBV12-3 or TRBV12-4 and TRBJ2-1; a possible D gene is TRBD2 (6 bases). This CDR3 contains 15 residues. V was trimmed by 6 bases and J by 3 bases, leaving 15 bases between them. CDR3 DNA sequence: TGTGCCAGCAGCCGCAGTACTAGCAGCTACAATGAGCAGTTCTTC. This encodes CASSRSTSSYNEQFF.

This clonotype was recorded many times. The chain uses TRBV6-1 and TRBJ1-5; D not resolved. From germline, CDR1 is MNHNS and CDR2 SASEGT. CDR3 length: 15 amino acids. The V gene lost 8 bases and the J gene lost 4 bases, with 18 bases spanning the gap. The CDR3 DNA reads TGTGCCAGCTATGCAACTGGACTTCTAAATCAGCCCCAGCATTTT. Translation gives CASYATGLLNQPQHF.

This clonotype was recorded at least ten times. The chain joins TRBV5-1 to TRBJ2-7; possible D gene TRBD1, 5 bases. CDR1 is SGHRS and CDR2 is YFSETQ in the germline V gene. V lost 0 bases and J 4 bases, leaving 14 bases between the germline ends. CDR3 length equals 15 residues. This chain's CDR3 is CASSLAGREVYEQYF. CDR3 nucleotides: TGCGCCAGCAGCTTGGCAGGCAGGGAAGTTTACGAGCAGTACTTC.

The table lists this clonotype with a count of one. This sequence may be a read error, since a much larger clone differs from it by one base. The rearrangement links TRBV18 to TRBJ1-5, with TRBD1 identical over 10 bases. After removal of 4 bases from V and 2 bases from J, the junction contained 8 bases not matched to a gene. The CDR3 consists of 17 residues. In germline, CDR1 is KGHSH, CDR2 LQKENI. The CDR3 DNA follows: TGTGCCAGCTCACTCTACCCCGGGACAGGGGGCAATCAGCCCCAGCATTTT. Amino acid sequence: CASSLYPGTGGNQPQHF.

This clonotype was seen repeatedly, ten times or more. The gene calls are TRBV6-4 and TRBJ1-1; tentative D call: TRBD1 (6 bases). The CDR3 length is 13 residues. The V gene's germline CDR1 is MRHNA and CDR2 SNTAGT. The V gene lost 3 bases and the J gene lost 2 bases, with 7 bases spanning the gap. The CDR3 DNA reads as TGTGCCAGCAGTGAACAGGGTAACACTGAAGCTTTCTTT. This encodes CASSEQGNTEAFF.

This clonotype was counted a few times. V is TRBV13 and J is TRBJ2-3; 7 bases fit TRBD2. This CDR3 has 17 amino acids. J was trimmed by 6 bases and V by 5 bases; bases with no gene match: 17. Germline lookup yields CDR1 PRHDT and CDR2 FYEKMQ (reference sequence). The CDR3 DNA sequence: TGTGCCAGCAGCACGCCTGGGACTAACGGTCGGGATGATACGCAGTATTTT. This translates into CASSTPGTNGRDDTQYF.

This clonotype has a count of ten or more. The chain carries TRBV2 and TRBJ1-2, with D possibly being TRBD1 (6 bases). The CDR3 sequence is 13 residues long. The ends were cut back, 4 bases at V and 4 bases at J, with 10 bases in the middle. Germline V gives CDR1 SNHLY, CDR2 FYNNEI. The CDR3 sequence is CASSVGDTYGYTF. CDR3 bases: TGTGCCAGCAGTGTCGGGGACACCTATGGCTACACCTTC.

This clonotype was recorded a few times. The V call is TRBV9, the J call TRBJ2-1, with 10 bases lining up with TRBD2. Germline V gene data show CDR1 as SGDLS and CDR2 as YYNGEE. The junction had 7 bases not matched to a gene; V was cut back by 0 bases and J by 7 bases. The CDR3 is made up of 16 amino acids. The CDR3 protein is CASSVDASGGMNEQFF. As DNA, the CDR3 is TGTGCCAGCAGCGTAGATGCTAGCGGGGGTATGAATGAGCAGTTCTTC.

This clonotype showed up many times. V gene TRBV28 combines with J gene TRBJ2-3; 9 bases are a match to TRBD2. The J segment lost 5 bases and the V segment lost 4 bases, leaving 7 bases of the junction unmatched. Germline values: CDR1 MDHEN, CDR2 SYDVKM. This CDR3 is 15 amino acids long. The CDR3, as DNA: TGTGCCAGCAGTTCCCTGCGGGGGGGAATAGATACGCAGTATTTT. Its translation: CASSSLRGGIDTQYF.

The chain uses TRBV11-2 and TRBJ1-5; TRBD1 might be the D (6 bases). V gave up 3 bases and J gave up 5 bases, with 14 bases separating them. CDR3 size: 15 residues. In germline, CDR1 is SGHAT, CDR2 FQNNGV. The CDR3, as DNA: TGTGCCAGCAGCTTGGACTGGACAGCGGATCAGCCCCAGCATTTT. Its translation is CASSLDWTADQPQHF.

The chain is built from TRBV27 and TRBJ2-7; D remains ambiguous. Germline CDR1 is MNHEY and CDR2 is SMNVEV (reference sequence). Trimming cost V 4 bases and J 0 bases, with 10 bases left between them. CDR3 length: 14 amino acids. The CDR3: CASSSRLHSYEQYF. The CDR3 nucleotides read TGTGCCAGCAGTTCAAGACTGCACTCCTACGAGCAGTACTTC.

Many counts were recorded for this clonotype. The V and J genes are TRBV10-3 and TRBJ1-2; D remains ambiguous. Trimming cost V 4 bases and J 0 bases, with 6 bases left between them. The CDR3 spans 13 residues. Germline CDR1 is ENHRY and CDR2 is SYGVKD. CDR3 DNA: TGTGCCATCAGTGTGTTGCCTAACTATGGCTACACCTTC. Amino acids: CAISVLPNYGYTF.

This clonotype has ten or more counts. The chain joins TRBV29-1 to TRBJ2-3; tentative D call: TRBD1 (6 bases). Germline values: CDR1 SQVTM, CDR2 ANQGSEA. The CDR3 spans 14 residues. Trimming cost V 7 bases and J 0 bases, with 14 bases left between them. The CDR3 loop reads CSATPGVSTDTQYF. The DNA for the CDR3 is TGCAGCGCCACCCCAGGGGTCAGCACAGATACGCAGTATTTT.